This T cell receptor (beta chain) was retrieved from a study of OX40 agonist ivuxolimab in advanced cancers. Looking at the study overall: The costimulatory receptor OX40 (CD134) was targeted by ivuxolimab, a fully human IgG2 agonistic monoclonal antibody. Intravenous ivuxolimab was administered to patients every 2 weeks at six dose levels: 0.01, 0.1, 0.3, 1.5, 3 and 10 mg/kg. Of the roughly 51 patients in dose escalation, around 20 had hepatocellular carcinoma, about 15 had melanoma, 9 had renal cell carcinoma and 9 had head and neck cancer. In the dose-escalation cohort, around 80% of patients were male, and the mean age was roughly 60 years with a range of about 20 to 80. Patients were allowed to have had prior anti-PD-1, anti-PD-L1 or anti-CTLA-4 therapy, and 30% to 40% of the dose-escalation patients had been treated with checkpoint inhibitors. Partial responses occurred in three dose-escalation patients, of whom one had hepatocellular carcinoma and two had cutaneous melanoma. The point of sequencing TCRbeta in the periphery was to test whether ivuxolimab changed TCR sequence diversity and drove clonal T-cell expansion. The monotherapy dose-escalation portion (N ≈ 56 patients) of the phase I ivuxolimab trial is reported in the paper.

Genomic DNA was isolated from the sorted cells so that the TCRbeta CDR3 region could be sequenced. The immunoSEQ Assay was used to sequence the TCRbeta CDR3 regions. Imported from immuneACCESS, the table was reduced by TCRdb to in-frame sequences with V and J called. These copies leave out some clones; in studies compared against another copy, an unresolved V gene accounts for under half, and the cause of the remainder is not known. Within this sample are around 56,000 clones, with 82% of them counted one time only. The ten largest clonotypes hold less than 4.5% of the sample. Patients with a history of autoimmune disease or receiving systemic immunosuppression were excluded from the trial. Peripheral blood for TCR sequencing was collected from all dose cohorts at baseline, on cycle 4 day 1, and on cycle 7 day 1. Samples came from an open-label, multicenter, first-in-human phase I dose-escalation trial of ivuxolimab. Adults with locally advanced or metastatic melanoma, renal cell, hepatocellular, or head and neck squamous cell carcinoma were enrolled in the trial. Before TCR sequencing, CD4+ and CD8+ T cells were separately sorted from peripheral blood.

The cysteine opens and the phenylalanine closes a CDR3 of 16 amino acids. Only the CDR3 part of the read is kept: 48 bases, read in frame from the first base. General findings and caveats noted by the study authors: Clonal expansion of both CD4+ and CD8+ blood T cells was observed from baseline to week 6 at doses 0.1 to 3.0 mg/kg. Antigen specificity was not determined for the clonally expanded peripheral T cells. After ivuxolimab, expanded clones were on average more numerous among CD8+ T cells than among CD4+ T cells. In the 0.1-3.0 mg/kg groups, partial responders had among the lowest normalized peripheral clonal expansion, particularly in CD8+ T cells. Low levels of normalized T-cell clonal expansion were also shown by some nonresponding patients.

A note on this clone: Its antigen has not been determined. The sample holds no much larger clone one base away, and base qualities are not on file.

The sequence came from an adult with an advanced solid tumor such as melanoma, head and neck, liver or kidney cancer. Recombination joined TRBV21-1 with TRBJ2-1; no check of the table's D call, TRBD2, against the DNA was made. TRBV21-1 is termed a pseudogene. Sequencing was performed on CD4+ or CD8+ T cells sorted from blood, taken in a trial of the OX40 agonist ivuxolimab. The base sequence is TGTGCCAGCAGCGAAAGAGGGCTAGCGGGCGACGATGAGCAGTTCTTC. Its translation reads: CASSERGLAGDDEQFF.